This is a list of T cell receptor beta chains from one sample in a study of low-dose radiotherapy and immunotherapy resistance in tumors. TCRdb reanalysed the reads using MiXCR and keeps one entry per CDR3 protein. The sample carries roughly 95,000 distinct CDR3 sequences, 20% to 25% recorded once. The specimen was PBMCs, collected after low-dose radiotherapy plus immunotherapy. All receptors derive from a female donor with ovarian cancer. The CDR3 runs from the conserved cysteine through the conserved F or W. A D gene is named only where the DNA matches it firmly. Expanded clones are given a class, and other clones once, few, many or no size at all.

d_gene: .
v_gene: TRBV28
j_gene: TRBJ2-7
abundance: many
CDR3nt: TGTGCCAGCAGTCCTAACTGGGGATGGGCCTCCTACGAGCAGTACTTC
CDR3aa: CASSPNWGWASYEQYF

d_gene: TRBD1
v_gene: TRBV5-1
j_gene: TRBJ1-3
abundance: many
CDR3nt: TGCGCCAGCAGCGCAACAGGGGGCGCAGGGACTGGAAACACCATATATTTT
CDR3aa: CASSATGGAGTGNTIYF

d_gene: .
v_gene: TRBV5-4
j_gene: TRBJ2-2
abundance: .
CDR3nt: TGTGCCAGCAGCTTCGTGGGGGGTGGCGGGGAGCTGTTTTTT
CDR3aa: CASSFVGGGGELFF

d_gene: TRBD1
v_gene: TRBV3-1
j_gene: TRBJ2-5
abundance: many
CDR3nt: TGTGCCAGCGGACAGGGGATTGAAGAGACCCAGTACTTC
CDR3aa: CASGQGIEETQYF

d_gene: TRBD2
v_gene: TRBV4-1
j_gene: TRBJ2-4
abundance: many
CDR3nt: TGCGCCAGCAGCCAAGGACTAGCGGGAGCCGGGATTCAGTACTTC
CDR3aa: CASSQGLAGAGIQYF

d_gene: .
v_gene: TRBV19
j_gene: TRBJ2-5
abundance: many
CDR3nt: TGTGCCAGTAGTATCCCCTCTCTGAAAGAGACCCAGTACTTC
CDR3aa: CASSIPSLKETQYF

d_gene: .
v_gene: TRBV29-1
j_gene: TRBJ1-3
abundance: many
CDR3nt: TGCAGCGTAACAGGGAGCTGGGCTGGAAACACCATATATTTT
CDR3aa: CSVTGSWAGNTIYF

d_gene: .
v_gene: TRBV12-3/TRBV12-4
j_gene: TRBJ2-1
abundance: few
CDR3nt: TGTGCCAGCAGTTCCATAGGAGACAATGAGCAGTTCTTC
CDR3aa: CASSSIGDNEQFF

d_gene: TRBD1
v_gene: TRBV12-3/TRBV12-4
j_gene: TRBJ1-5
abundance: many
CDR3nt: TGTGCCAGCAGCCGGGGACAGGTCAATCAGCCCCAGCATTTT
CDR3aa: CASSRGQVNQPQHF

d_gene: .
v_gene: TRBV6-2/TRBV6-3
j_gene: TRBJ1-3
abundance: many
CDR3nt: TGTGCCAGCAGTTACCACCCGGACATAGGAAACACCATATATTTT
CDR3aa: CASSYHPDIGNTIYF

d_gene: TRBD2
v_gene: TRBV6-2/TRBV6-3
j_gene: TRBJ2-1
abundance: .
CDR3nt: TGTGCCAGCAGTATAGCGGGAGGGGGTGAGCAGTTCTTC
CDR3aa: CASSIAGGGEQFF

d_gene: TRBD2
v_gene: TRBV5-8
j_gene: TRBJ2-5
abundance: many
CDR3nt: TGTGCCAGCAGCCCCTCCGGGACTAGGGGAGAGACCCAGTACTTC
CDR3aa: CASSPSGTRGETQYF

d_gene: TRBD2
v_gene: TRBV4-3
j_gene: TRBJ2-2
abundance: many
CDR3nt: TGCGCCAGCAGCCAAATAGCGGGCAACACCGGGGAGCTGTTTTTT
CDR3aa: CASSQIAGNTGELFF

d_gene: .
v_gene: TRBV7-9
j_gene: TRBJ1-1
abundance: many
CDR3nt: TGTGCCAGCAGGGGGAGGGAGAGCACTGAAGCTTTCTTT
CDR3aa: CASRGRESTEAFF